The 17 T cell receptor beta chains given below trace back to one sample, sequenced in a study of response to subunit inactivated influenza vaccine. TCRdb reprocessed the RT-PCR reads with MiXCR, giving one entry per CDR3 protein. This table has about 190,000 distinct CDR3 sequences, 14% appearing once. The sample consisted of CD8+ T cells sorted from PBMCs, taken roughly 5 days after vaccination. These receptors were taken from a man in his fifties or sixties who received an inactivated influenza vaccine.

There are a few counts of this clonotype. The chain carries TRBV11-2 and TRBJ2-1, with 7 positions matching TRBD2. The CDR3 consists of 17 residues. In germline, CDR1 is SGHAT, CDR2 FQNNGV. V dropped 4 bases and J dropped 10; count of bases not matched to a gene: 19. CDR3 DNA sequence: TGTGCCAGCAGCTCAGCCTCGGGACTACTCATAGGAATGGAGCAGTTCTTC. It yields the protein CASSSASGLLIGMEQFF.

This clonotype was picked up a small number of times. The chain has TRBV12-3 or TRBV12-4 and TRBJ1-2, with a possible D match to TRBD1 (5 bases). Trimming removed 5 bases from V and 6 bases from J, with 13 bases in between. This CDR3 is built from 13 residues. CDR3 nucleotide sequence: TGTGCCAGCAGTCCGCAGGGTAAAAATGGCTACACCTTC. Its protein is CASSPQGKNGYTF.

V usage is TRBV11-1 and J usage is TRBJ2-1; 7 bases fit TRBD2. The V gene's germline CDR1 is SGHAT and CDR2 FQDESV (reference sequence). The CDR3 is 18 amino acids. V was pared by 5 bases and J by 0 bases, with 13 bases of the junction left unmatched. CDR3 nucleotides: TGTGCCAGCAGCCCCCACCGGGAGGCTAAGAGCTCCTACAATGAGCAGTTCTTC. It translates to CASSPHREAKSSYNEQFF.

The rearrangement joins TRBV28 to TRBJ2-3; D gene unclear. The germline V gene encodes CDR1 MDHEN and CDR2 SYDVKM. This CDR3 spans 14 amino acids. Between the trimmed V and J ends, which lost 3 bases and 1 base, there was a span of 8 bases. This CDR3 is CASSFPFRTDTQYF. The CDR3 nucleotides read TGTGCCAGCAGTTTTCCGTTTCGCACAGATACGCAGTATTTT.

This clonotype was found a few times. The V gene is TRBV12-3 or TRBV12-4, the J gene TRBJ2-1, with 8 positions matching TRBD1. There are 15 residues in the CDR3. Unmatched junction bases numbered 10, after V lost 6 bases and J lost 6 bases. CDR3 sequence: CASRGPGQVLNEQFF. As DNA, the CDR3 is TGTGCCAGCAGGGGACCGGGACAGGTACTCAATGAGCAGTTCTTC.

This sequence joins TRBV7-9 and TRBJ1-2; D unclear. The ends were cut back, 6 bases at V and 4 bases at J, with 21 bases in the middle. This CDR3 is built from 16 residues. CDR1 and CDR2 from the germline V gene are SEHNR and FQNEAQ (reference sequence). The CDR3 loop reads CASRSLRTEPGYGYTF. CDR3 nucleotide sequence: TGTGCCAGCAGGTCTCTAAGGACCGAGCCTGGCTATGGCTACACCTTC.

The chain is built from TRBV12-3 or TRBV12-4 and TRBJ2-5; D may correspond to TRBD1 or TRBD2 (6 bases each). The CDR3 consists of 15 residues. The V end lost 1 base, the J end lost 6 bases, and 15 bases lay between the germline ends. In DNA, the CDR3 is TGTGCCAGCAGTTTAGATGGGGGGCCGACCCAGACCCAGTACTTC. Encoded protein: CASSLDGGPTQTQYF.

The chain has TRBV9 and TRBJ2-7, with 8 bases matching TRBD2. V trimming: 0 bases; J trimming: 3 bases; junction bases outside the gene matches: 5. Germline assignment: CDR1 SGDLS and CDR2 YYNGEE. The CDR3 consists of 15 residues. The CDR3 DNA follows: TGTGCCAGCAGCGTAGGGCCCAGCGGGGGCTACGAGCAGTACTTC. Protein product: CASSVGPSGGYEQYF.

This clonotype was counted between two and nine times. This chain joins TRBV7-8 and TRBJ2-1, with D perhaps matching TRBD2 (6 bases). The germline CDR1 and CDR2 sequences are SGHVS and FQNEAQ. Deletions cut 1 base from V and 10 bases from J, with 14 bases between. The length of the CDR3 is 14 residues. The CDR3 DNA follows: TGTGCCAGCAGCTTAGGTTGGCTGGCGGGGGAGCAGTTCTTC. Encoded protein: CASSLGWLAGEQFF.

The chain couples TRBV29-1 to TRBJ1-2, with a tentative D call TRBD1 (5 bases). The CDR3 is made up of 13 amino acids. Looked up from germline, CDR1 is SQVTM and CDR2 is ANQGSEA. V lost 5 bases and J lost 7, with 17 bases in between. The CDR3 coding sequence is TGCAGCGTTTTACCCAGGGACTATGCTGGCTACACCTTC. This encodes CSVLPRDYAGYTF.

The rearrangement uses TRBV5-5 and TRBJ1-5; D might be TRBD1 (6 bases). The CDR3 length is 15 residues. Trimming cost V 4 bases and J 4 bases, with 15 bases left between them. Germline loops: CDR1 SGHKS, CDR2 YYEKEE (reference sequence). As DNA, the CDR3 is TGTGCCAGCAGCCTTTTTGACAGGTTAAATCAGCCCCAGCATTTT. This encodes CASSLFDRLNQPQHF. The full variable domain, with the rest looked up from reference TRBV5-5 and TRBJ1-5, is DAGVTQSPTHLIKTRGQQVTLRCSPISGHKSVSWYQQVLGQGPQFIFQYYEKEERGRGNFPDRFSARQFPNYSSELNVNALLLGDSALYLCASSLFDRLNQPQHFGDGTRLSIL.

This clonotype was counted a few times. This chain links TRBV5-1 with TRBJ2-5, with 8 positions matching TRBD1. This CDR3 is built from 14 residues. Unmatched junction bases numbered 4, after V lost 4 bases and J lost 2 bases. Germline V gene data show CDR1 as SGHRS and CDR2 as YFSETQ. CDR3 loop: CASSTGTGQETQYF. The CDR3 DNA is TGCGCCAGCAGCACCGGGACAGGACAAGAGACCCAGTACTTC.

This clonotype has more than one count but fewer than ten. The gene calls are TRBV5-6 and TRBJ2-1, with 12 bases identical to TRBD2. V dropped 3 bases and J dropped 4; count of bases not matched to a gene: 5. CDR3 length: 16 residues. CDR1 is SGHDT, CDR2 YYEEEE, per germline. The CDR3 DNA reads TGTGCCAGCAGCTGGGGGACTAGCGGGTTGTACAATGAGCAGTTCTTC. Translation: CASSWGTSGLYNEQFF.

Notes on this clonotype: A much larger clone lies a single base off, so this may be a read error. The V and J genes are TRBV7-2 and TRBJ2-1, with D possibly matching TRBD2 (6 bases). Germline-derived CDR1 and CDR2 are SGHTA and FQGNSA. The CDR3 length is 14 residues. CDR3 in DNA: TGTGCCAGAAGCTTAGCGGCCGGTGTCTATGAGCAGTTCTTC. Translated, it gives CARSLAAGVYEQFF.

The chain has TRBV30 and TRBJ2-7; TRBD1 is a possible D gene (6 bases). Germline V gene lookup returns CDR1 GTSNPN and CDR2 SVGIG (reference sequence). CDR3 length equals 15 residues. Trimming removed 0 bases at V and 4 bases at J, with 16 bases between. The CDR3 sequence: CAWSVGPGQSYEQYF. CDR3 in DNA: TGTGCCTGGAGTGTAGGGCCAGGACAGTCTTACGAGCAGTACTTC.

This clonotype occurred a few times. In DNA, the CDR3 is TGCGCCAGCAGCCAAGGAGGGACATTCTACAATGAGCAGTTCTTC. Translating gives CASSQGGTFYNEQFF. The rearrangement links TRBV4-3 to TRBJ2-1; possible D gene TRBD1, 6 bases. CDR1 and CDR2 (germline): LGHNA, YSLEER. The CDR3 has 15 residues. Trimming left V 1 base short and J 3 bases short, with 10 bases between.

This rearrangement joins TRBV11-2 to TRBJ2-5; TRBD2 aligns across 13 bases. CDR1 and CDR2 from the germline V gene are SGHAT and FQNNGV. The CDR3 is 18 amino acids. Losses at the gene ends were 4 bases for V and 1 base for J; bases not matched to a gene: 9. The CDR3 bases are TGTGCCAGCAGCTACCGACTAGCGGGGGGCCCCCTCCAAGAGACCCAGTACTTC. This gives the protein CASSYRLAGGPLQETQYF.